The 19 T cell receptor beta chains below all came from one sample that was sequenced in a study of T cells in Graves' hyperthyroidism and ophthalmopathy. Amplification of TCR beta CDR3 regions used RNA as the template. RT-PCR in the first round (using the HTBI primer set) targeted the TCR CDR3. TCRdb reprocessed the multiplex PCR reads with MiXCR, giving one entry per CDR3 protein. Found here are roughly 550,000 distinct CDR3 sequences, about 16% of them singletons; the top ten hold around 32%. The material sequenced was blood. The receptors originated from a young woman with Graves' ophthalmopathy.

The chain recombines TRBV20-1 with TRBJ1-2; tentatively, D is TRBD1 (5 bases). The V end was cut by 0 bases, the J end by 7 bases, with 18 bases between. Germline CDR1 and CDR2: DFQATT and SNEGSKA (reference sequence). CDR3 length: 15 residues. As DNA, the CDR3 is TGCAGTGCTAGAGATACGGTCGGGGACTTTCGTGGCTACACCTTC. This encodes CSARDTVGDFRGYTF.

This clonotype was observed at least ten times. The chain couples TRBV7-2 to TRBJ2-3; D may be TRBD2 (5 bases). The CDR3 is made up of 15 amino acids. V was pared by 5 bases and J by 0 bases, with 12 bases between. Per germline, CDR1 SGHTA and CDR2 FQGNSA. CDR3 region: CASSPYSESTDTQYF. The CDR3 DNA is TGTGCCAGCAGCCCCTATAGCGAGAGCACAGATACGCAGTATTTT.

This chain links TRBV4-2 with TRBJ2-5; D possibly corresponds to TRBD2 (6 bases). CDR1 is LGHNA, CDR2 YNFKEQ, per germline. The V gene lost 0 bases and the J gene lost 7 bases, with 15 bases spanning the gap. The CDR3 spans 15 residues. CDR3 in DNA: TGTGCCAGCAGCCAAGATACGGGAGCGTCGGGGACCCAGTACTTC. Its protein product is CASSQDTGASGTQYF.

This clonotype was seen ten or more times. The chain joins TRBV3-1 to TRBJ1-6; no definite D call. Germline CDR1 and CDR2: LGHDT and YNNKEL (reference sequence). There are 14 residues in the CDR3. V shed 4 bases and J shed 8 bases, with 12 bases lying between them. The CDR3 DNA sequence: TGTGCCAGCAGCCTGGCGGTCTTTGATTCACCCCTCCACTTT. It specifies CASSLAVFDSPLHF.

This clonotype was seen more than once but under ten times. This chain links TRBV6-2 or TRBV6-3 with TRBJ2-3, with TRBD2 matching over 8 bases. Unmatched junction bases numbered 12, after V lost 5 bases and J lost 2 bases. The CDR3 sequence is 17 residues long. Germline CDR1 MNHEY, CDR2 SVGEGT. The CDR3 DNA follows: TGTGCCAGCAGTCTCGGCACTAGCGGATTGAACACAGATACGCAGTATTTT. Amino acids: CASSLGTSGLNTDTQYF.

This chain connects TRBV20-1 to TRBJ2-7, with D hard to call. V was trimmed by 6 bases and J by 5 bases, leaving 11 bases between them. From germline, CDR1 is DFQATT and CDR2 SNEGSKA (reference sequence). CDR3 length equals 11 residues. The CDR3 here is CSADAGDEQYF. Here the CDR3 DNA reads TGCAGTGCCGATGCCGGCGACGAGCAGTACTTC.

This clonotype was counted ten times or more. The rearrangement links TRBV7-2 to TRBJ1-5, with 8 positions matching TRBD1. Unmatched junction bases numbered 8, after V lost 5 bases and J lost 2 bases. The CDR3 length is 16 residues. Germline V gene sequence: CDR1 SGHTA, CDR2 FQGNSA. CDR3: CASSTTGGAGNQPQHF. CDR3 sequence (DNA): TGTGCCAGCAGCACCACAGGGGGTGCGGGCAATCAGCCCCAGCATTTT. The whole variable domain, filled in from reference TRBV7-2 and TRBJ1-5, reads GAGVSQSPSNKVTEKGKDVELRCDPISGHTALYWYRQSLGQGLEFLIYFQGNSAPDKSGLPSDRFSAERTGGSVSTLTIQRTQQEDSAVYLCASSTTGGAGNQPQHFGDGTRLSIL.

This clonotype occurred a few times. The genes are TRBV18 and TRBJ2-1, with D hard to call. Germline loops: CDR1 KGHSH, CDR2 LQKENI. The CDR3 contains 12 residues. The ends were cut back, 2 bases at V and 6 bases at J, with 5 bases in the middle. The CDR3 nucleotides are TGTGCCAGCTCACCAAAGGTCAATGAGCAGTTCTTC. Translating it yields CASSPKVNEQFF. Filled out from reference TRBV18 and TRBJ2-1, the complete variable domain reads NAGVMQNPRHLVRRRGQEARLRCSPMKGHSHVYWYRQLPEEGLKFMVYLQKENIIDESGMPKERFSAEFPKEGPSILRIQQVVRGDSAAYFCASSPKVNEQFFGPGTRLTVL.

A few counts support this clonotype. The chain recombines TRBV5-5 with TRBJ1-1; D unresolved. Germline CDR1 SGHKS, CDR2 YYEKEE (reference sequence). V lost 2 bases to trimming and J lost 5 bases, with 10 bases between them. The CDR3 is 13 amino acids. CDR3 amino acids: CASSFGVLTEAFF. The CDR3, as DNA: TGTGCCAGCAGCTTCGGGGTTTTAACTGAAGCTTTCTTT. The variable domain in full, completed from reference TRBV5-5 and TRBJ1-1, reads DAGVTQSPTHLIKTRGQQVTLRCSPISGHKSVSWYQQVLGQGPQFIFQYYEKEERGRGNFPDRFSARQFPNYSSELNVNALLLGDSALYLCASSFGVLTEAFFGQGTRLTVV.

This clonotype was picked up a small number of times. The rearrangement links TRBV19 to TRBJ2-7; tentative D call: TRBD1 (6 bases). The germline V and J ends were trimmed by 0 bases and 5 bases, with 11 bases remaining between them. The CDR3 has 14 residues. Germline V gene data show CDR1 as LNHDA and CDR2 as SQIVND (reference sequence). The chain's CDR3 is CASSIEQGHDEQYF. The CDR3 DNA is TGTGCCAGTAGTATAGAACAGGGACACGACGAGCAGTACTTC.

This clonotype has a handful of counts. This chain joins TRBV7-6 and TRBJ2-3; D uncertain. This CDR3 is built from 18 residues. V was cut by 5 bases and J by 2 bases, with 23 bases left in between. Germline values: CDR1 SGHVS, CDR2 FNYEAQ. CDR3 sequence reads: CASSRVRAPLRHTDTQYF. CDR3 in DNA: TGTGCCAGCAGCCGGGTTAGGGCGCCGCTAAGACACACAGATACGCAGTATTTT.

V gene TRBV13 combines with J gene TRBJ1-4, with 9 bases matching TRBD1. The V segment lost 5 bases and the J segment 6 bases; nucleotides outside the gene matches: 7. The CDR3 has 15 amino acids. The germline gives CDR1 PRHDT, CDR2 FYEKMQ (reference sequence). CDR3 bases: TGTGCCAGCAGCCTACGACAGGGGGTCGATGAAAAACTGTTTTTT. Amino acid sequence: CASSLRQGVDEKLFF.

The chain uses TRBV28 and TRBJ1-2, with D maybe TRBD1 (6 bases). The CDR3 covers 15 residues. CDR1 is MDHEN and CDR2 is SYDVKM in the germline V gene. V lost 6 bases and J lost 8, with 22 bases in between. The CDR3 loop reads CASSSTPGAVWGYTF. The CDR3 DNA is TGTGCCAGCAGCTCTACGCCAGGGGCGGTCTGGGGCTACACCTTC.

The rearrangement links TRBV12-5 to TRBJ1-1; D might be TRBD1 (6 bases). CDR1 is LGHNT, CDR2 FRNRAP, per germline. With 2 bases removed from V and 8 bases from J, the gap between germline ends came to 9 bases. The CDR3 is 12 residues long. CDR3 protein: CASGLSGTEAFF. CDR3 sequence (DNA): TGTGCTAGTGGTTTGTCAGGGACAGAAGCTTTCTTT.

This chain connects TRBV7-9 to TRBJ2-3, with 7 bases lining up with TRBD1. Per germline, CDR1 SEHNR and CDR2 FQNEAQ (reference sequence). The CDR3 totals 15 residues. V was clipped by 1 base and J by 4 bases; unmatched bases: 5. CDR3 DNA: TGTGCCAGCAGCTTAGGCGCGCAGGGGGCAGATACGCAGTATTTT. This sequence encodes CASSLGAQGADTQYF. Complete variable domain (other parts from reference TRBV7-9 and TRBJ2-3): DTGVSQNPRHKITKRGQNVTFRCDPISEHNRLYWYRQTLGQGPEFLTYFQNEAQLEKSRLLSDRFSAERPKGSFSTLEIQRTEQGDSAMYLCASSLGAQGADTQYFGPGTRLTVL.

This clonotype was counted only a few times. V usage is TRBV7-3 and J usage is TRBJ1-3; possibly TRBD1 for D (5 bases). Trimming took 1 base from V and 4 from J, leaving 8 bases between them. CDR3 length: 14 residues. Per germline, CDR1 SGHTA and CDR2 FQGTGA. In DNA, the CDR3 is TGTGCCAGCAGCTTAATAGGGGTCGGAAACACCATATATTTT. Protein sequence: CASSLIGVGNTIYF.

Ten or more counts support this clonotype. The J gene is TRBJ1-2, the V gene TRBV28; tentatively, D is TRBD1 (6 bases). From germline, CDR1 is MDHEN and CDR2 SYDVKM. This CDR3 is 14 amino acids long. V lost 6 bases and J 5 bases, leaving 16 bases between the germline ends. DNA of the CDR3: TGTGCCAGCAGACCTAGGACAGTTGGGTATGGCTACACCTTC. It is translated as CASRPRTVGYGYTF.

The chain couples TRBV29-1 to TRBJ2-1; D may be TRBD1 or TRBD2 (5 bases each). Germline V gives CDR1 SQVTM, CDR2 ANQGSEA. This CDR3 contains 16 residues. Trimming pared 5 bases from V and 0 bases from J, leaving 17 bases between. The CDR3 sequence is CSVFPLGQGSYNEQFF. The CDR3 bases are TGCAGCGTTTTCCCACTAGGTCAGGGCTCCTACAATGAGCAGTTCTTC.

This clonotype occurred a few times. The chain couples TRBV9 to TRBJ2-7, with 7 bases identical to TRBD2. CDR1 and CDR2 from the germline V gene are SGDLS and YYNGEE. Trimming took 0 bases from V and 0 from J; bases not matched to a gene: 3. The CDR3 runs to 15 residues. CDR3 bases: TGTGCCAGCAGCGTAGGCCTAGCGGCCTCCTACGAGCAGTACTTC. It specifies CASSVGLAASYEQYF.